This entry lists 12 T cell receptor beta chains sequenced from one sample in a study of cytomegalovirus exposure and HLA in healthy donors (dated by TCRdb to the late 2010s). The library was produced with the immunoSEQ multiplex PCR assay. TCRdb holds this immuneACCESS table with in-frame rearrangements only. Some clones are missing; in checked studies, unresolved V genes explain under half, and the rest has no known cause. This sample lists under 300,000 clones; approximately 86% were detected once. The ten largest make up around 1.2% of the sample. The specimen was PBMCs. All receptors derive from a woman aged 30 to 39 in good health and CMV-seropositive.

This chain joins TRBV2 and TRBJ2-1; 11 bases match TRBD2. With V trimmed by 4 bases and J by 3 bases, 5 bases remained unmatched. CDR1 and CDR2 (germline): SNHLY, FYNNEI. The CDR3 has 16 amino acids. The DNA for the CDR3 is TGTGCCAGCAGTGTGGCTAGCGGGAGGTACTACAATGAGCAGTTCTTC. This translates into CASSVASGRYYNEQFF.

This clone was observed once. The chain combines TRBV5-1 with TRBJ2-1; D is perhaps TRBD2 (6 bases). CDR1 SGHRS and CDR2 YFSETQ come from the germline V gene. This CDR3 has 14 residues. Trimming took off 4 bases at V and 6 bases at J, with 14 bases between the two ends. The CDR3 region is CASSRWDFANEQFF. CDR3 DNA sequence: TGCGCCAGCAGCCGGTGGGACTTCGCCAATGAGCAGTTCTTC.

The J gene is TRBJ2-5, the V gene TRBV7-2; D might be TRBD1 (6 bases). Germline CDR1 SGHTA, CDR2 FQGNSA. The CDR3 extends over 13 amino acids. Trimming cost V 2 bases and J 3 bases, with 7 bases left between them. DNA of the CDR3: TGTGCCAGCAGCTTACAGGGGAAAGAGACCCAGTACTTC. Its protein is CASSLQGKETQYF.

The rearrangement links TRBV19 to TRBJ1-2; D call uncertain. CDR3 length: 11 amino acids. Germline V gives CDR1 LNHDA, CDR2 SQIVND (reference sequence). V gave up 6 bases and J gave up 1 base, with 3 bases separating them. CDR3 DNA sequence: TGTGCCAGTAGCCTTAACTATGGCTACACCTTC. It yields the protein CASSLNYGYTF.

The V gene is TRBV10-1, the J gene TRBJ2-1; TRBD2 agrees at 8 bases. V dropped 2 bases and J dropped 4; count of bases not matched to a gene: 1. The length of the CDR3 is 14 residues. Looked up from germline, CDR1 is WNHNN and CDR2 is SYGVQD (reference sequence). CDR3 sequence: CASSEVAGYNEQFF. Here the CDR3 DNA reads TGCGCCAGCAGTGAGGTAGCGGGATACAATGAGCAGTTCTTC.

V usage is TRBV2 and J usage is TRBJ2-1, with D perhaps TRBD2 (6 bases). CDR3 length: 11 residues. V gave up 8 bases and J gave up 10 bases, with 12 bases separating them. CDR1 and CDR2 (germline): SNHLY, FYNNEI. CDR3 nucleotide sequence: TGTGCCAGCCTCGGACTACTCGAGCAGTTCTTC. Translated: CASLGLLEQFF.

This clone was seen just once. The genes are TRBV27 and TRBJ2-1; tentatively, D is TRBD2 (6 bases). The V gene lost 5 bases and the J gene lost 8 bases, with 19 bases spanning the gap. This CDR3 spans 15 amino acids. Germline loops: CDR1 MNHEY, CDR2 SMNVEV (reference sequence). The CDR3 nucleotides read TGTGCCAGCAGTCGCGGGATTGGAGCTCTGGATGAGCAGTTCTTC. Translating it yields CASSRGIGALDEQFF.

This clone was picked up one time. The rearrangement links TRBV9 to TRBJ2-6; TRBD2 agrees at 9 bases. The V and J ends lost 3 bases and 0 bases, in that order; junction bases with no gene match: 7. The CDR3 totals 18 residues. The germline CDR1 and CDR2 sequences are SGDLS and YYNGEE. CDR3 loop: CASSEGLAGSSGANVLTF. For the CDR3, the DNA is TGTGCCAGCAGCGAAGGGCTAGCGGGAAGCTCTGGGGCCAACGTCCTGACTTTC.

The chain employs TRBV2 and TRBJ1-1; D ambiguous. Trimming took off 5 bases at V and 1 base at J, with 8 bases between the two ends. Germline CDR1 SNHLY, CDR2 FYNNEI. The CDR3 totals 13 residues. CDR3 amino acids: CASSQQWNTEAFF. CDR3 sequence (DNA): TGTGCCAGCAGTCAACAGTGGAACACTGAAGCTTTCTTT.

This chain links TRBV4-1 with TRBJ1-3; D perhaps matches TRBD1 (5 bases). The CDR3 sequence is 18 residues long. CDR1 is MGHRA and CDR2 is YSYEKL in the germline V gene. V shed 6 bases and J shed 8 bases, with 29 bases lying between them. The DNA for the CDR3 is TGCGCCAGCAGTCCAAGAATTGCAGGGTTGGTTTCTCTAGACACCATATATTTT. Residues: CASSPRIAGLVSLDTIYF.

This clone was observed once. The chain is built from TRBV11-3 and TRBJ2-7; D possibly corresponds to TRBD1 (5 bases). There are 13 residues in the CDR3. The V end lost 5 bases, the J end lost 2 bases, and 10 bases lay between the germline ends. CDR1 is SGHNT and CDR2 is YENEEA in the germline V gene. The CDR3 protein is CASSRRQTYEQYF. The CDR3 coding sequence is TGTGCCAGCAGCCGAAGACAGACCTACGAGCAGTACTTC.

This chain joins TRBV9 and TRBJ2-1; a possible D gene is TRBD2 (6 bases). In germline, CDR1 is SGDLS, CDR2 YYNGEE. The CDR3 length is 17 residues. Trimming pared 0 bases from V and 8 bases from J, leaving 21 bases between. The CDR3 here is CASSVEVLGGPGDEQFF. The CDR3 DNA sequence: TGTGCCAGCAGCGTAGAAGTTCTCGGGGGACCAGGTGATGAGCAGTTCTTC.